This record concerns one T cell receptor (beta chain) sequence. Per the authors' pipeline: Scientists estimated how many nucleated cells there were by amplifying reference gene primers. Data came from immunoSEQ multiplex PCR; TCRdb stores just in-frame clones and leaves some out. V, J and clone size are taken as reported in that table, and D and trimming were inferred from the DNA itself. The repertoire has roughly 32,000 clones, about 92% of them found once; the top ten carry about 21%. These data originate in a study of blood T cell repertoires in COVID-19. In the study overall: Collection of acute and convalescent COVID-19 samples took place in the United States, Italy and Spain. Nucleic acid was either cDNA or gDNA, and it came from T cells, B-cell-depleted T cells, or PBMCs.

This CDR3 is built from 16 residues. V was clipped by 4 bases and J by 4 bases; unmatched bases: 6. Germline-derived CDR1 and CDR2 are MNHNS and SASEGT. This clonotype was sampled from a man older than 75 with acute or convalescent COVID-19. Material: peripheral blood. The V and J genes are TRBV6-1 and TRBJ1-6, with 8 bases fitting TRBD1. The CDR3 here is CASSAGRTGYNSPLHF. CDR3 nucleotides: TGTGCCAGCAGTGCAGGCAGGACAGGGTATAATTCACCCCTCCACTTT.